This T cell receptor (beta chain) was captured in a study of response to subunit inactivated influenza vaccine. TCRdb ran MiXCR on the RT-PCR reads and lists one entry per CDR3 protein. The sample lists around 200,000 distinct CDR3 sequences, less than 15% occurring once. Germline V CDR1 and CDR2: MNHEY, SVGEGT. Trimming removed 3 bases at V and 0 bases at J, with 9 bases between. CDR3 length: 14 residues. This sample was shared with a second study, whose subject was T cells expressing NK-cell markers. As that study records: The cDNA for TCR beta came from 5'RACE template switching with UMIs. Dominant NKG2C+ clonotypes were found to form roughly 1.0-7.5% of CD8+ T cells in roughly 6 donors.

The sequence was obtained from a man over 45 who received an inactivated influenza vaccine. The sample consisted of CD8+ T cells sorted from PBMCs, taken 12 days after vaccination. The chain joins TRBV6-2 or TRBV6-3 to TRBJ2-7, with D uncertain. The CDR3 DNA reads TGTGCCAGCAGTTATTACACCTCCTCCTACGAGCAGTACTTC. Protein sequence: CASSYYTSSYEQYF.